These 3 T cell receptor beta chains originate from one sample sequenced in a study of CXCR3-negative and CXCR3-positive naive CD8 T cells. Study outcomes and limitations: Hydrophobicity of TRB CDR3s was greater in CXCR3-positive naive cells than in CXCR3-negative naive cells.

Preparation of TRB cDNA libraries relied on 5' RACE carrying UMI labels. TCRdb reprocessed the 5' RACE reads and keeps a single row for each CDR3 protein, giving no DNA. Its table records 120,000 to 150,000 distinct CDR3 sequences. The antigens of these receptors remain unknown. Sequencing was carried out using naive CXCR3+ CD8+ T cells from blood. Subset denoted: CD45RO-CCR7+CD27+CD95- naive CD8+ T cells expressing CXCR3 (TNR3+). The receptors shown here come from a human donor in good health. Some clones in this sample may be carry-over from other donors' samples.

The chain recombines TRBV5-5 with TRBJ2-2; TCRdb returns TRBD2, unconfirmable since there is no DNA. Germline V lookup: CDR1 SGHKS, CDR2 YYEKEE (reference sequence). The CDR3 is 14 amino acids. The CDR3: CASSGWARTGELFF.

J is TRBJ2-3 and V is TRBV5-1. Germline CDR1 is SGHRS and CDR2 is YFSETQ. This CDR3 spans 14 amino acids. CDR3 in amino acids: CASRLGYPTDTQYF. The variable domain in full, with the rest retrieved from reference TRBV5-1 and TRBJ2-3, is KAGVTQTPRYLIKTRGQQVTLSCSPISGHRSVSWYQQTPGQGLQFLFEYFSETQRNKGNFPGRFSGRQFSNSRSEMNVSTLELGDSALYLCASRLGYPTDTQYFGPGTRLTVL.

This chain joins TRBV5-1 and TRBJ2-3; with no DNA, the TCRdb D assignment of TRBD1 cannot be verified. There are 17 residues in the CDR3. The germline V gene has CDR1 SGHRS and CDR2 YFSETQ. The CDR3 is CASSLGTGTGPTDTQYF. Full variable domain (outside the CDR3, taken from reference TRBV5-1 and TRBJ2-3): KAGVTQTPRYLIKTRGQQVTLSCSPISGHRSVSWYQQTPGQGLQFLFEYFSETQRNKGNFPGRFSGRQFSNSRSEMNVSTLELGDSALYLCASSLGTGTGPTDTQYFGPGTRLTVL.